The rows below give T cell receptor beta chains drawn from one sample of a study of shared clonotypes between healthy human individuals. Assay: immunoSEQ multiplex PCR; the TCRdb copy retains only in-frame clones and omits some. The sample holds about 2.4 million clones, 85% to 95% seen once. Sequencing input: naive CD4+ T cells sorted from blood. Receptor source: a man between 18 and 35 years old in good health. The CDR3 runs from the conserved cysteine through the conserved F or W.

v_call cdr3_length cdr3_aa
TRBV9 17 CASSPTRDIWGTGELFF
TRBV9 15 CASRLDRGSNYGYTF
TRBV10-2 17 CASSDPVLAFGTDTQYF
TRBV10-1 13 CASIFGQREKLFF
TRBV5-1 16 CASSFPPGQSPYEQYF
TRBV18 16 CASSTWTGENTGELFF
TRBV18 18 CASSPTGTSGATKNIQYF
TRBV11-2 16 CASSLGIAGGQETQYF
TRBV2 15 CASSRLAGGADTQYF
TRBV27 14 CASSLERSNQPQHF
TRBV30 18 CAWSSSPGLAPWKNIQYF
TRBV5-4 15 CASSSLGGGKDTQYF
TRBV7-2 16 CASSLEVRSSGNTIYF
TRBV14 15 CASSPWGISNQPQHF
TRBV2 14 CASGREGAADTQYF
TRBV28 12 CASTRSGQPQHF
TRBV2 15 CASRPSGSLTDTQYF
TRBV27 15 CASSSQTGSLYGYTF
TRBV6-5 14 CASTGTASSYEQYF
TRBV5-4 13 CASSLDPDNEQFF
TRBV7-9 15 CASSAVLAGGNEQFF
TRBV6-5 13 CASTRTGSYEQYF
TRBV5-1 15 CASSWETGGIYEQYF
TRBV15 14 CATSRGEGGETQYF